This TCR beta chain was documented in a study of beta chain features in type 1 diabetes. Broader study findings: Type 1 diabetes patients had TCRB CDR3s that were shorter (moderately but significantly so) in all four CD4+ subsets.

Every donor provided one heparinised blood draw, which averaged around 110 mL. Purity exceeding 95% was reached by all sorted populations. With regard to this clone: As yet, its antigen is unknown.

Expressed TCRB transcripts were sequenced after all isolated RNA was converted to cDNA. Naive, central memory and regulatory T cell samples came to a mean of approximately 3.57 million reads. Generated by immunoSEQ multiplex PCR, the TCRdb table keeps only in-frame clones and is missing some. The sample consists of roughly 330,000 clones, roughly 14% of them appearing once. The CDR3 is 15 residues long. Germline V gives CDR1 KGHSH, CDR2 LQKENI. V lost 2 bases to trimming and J lost 8 bases; unmatched junction nucleotides: 9. The receptor comes from a woman aged 18-29 years with type 1 diabetes. The sample comprised naive CD4+ T cells from blood. V is TRBV18 and J is TRBJ2-1; 7 positions agree with TRBD1. The CDR3 coding sequence is TGTGCCAGCTCACCAAAGCGAGGGGGCAACGATGAGCAGTTCTTC. Its protein is CASSPKRGGNDEQFF.